This passage covers 3 T cell receptor beta chains from one sample sequenced in a study of T cell repertoires in cytomegalovirus infection. A single record per CDR3 protein comes from TCRdb applying MiXCR to the reads. The sample includes about 700,000 distinct CDR3 sequences, about 30% of them seen just once. For these TCRs, the target antigens are not known. The sequenced sample was cultured PBMCs, obtained from culture after CMV antigen stimulation. Receptors were obtained from a human donor in good health (CMV status not recorded). Some clones in this sample may be carry-over from other donors' samples.

This clonotype turned up a few times. The chain combines TRBV27 with TRBJ2-7; TRBD2 is a possible D gene (5 bases). Germline V lookup: CDR1 MNHEY, CDR2 SMNVEV (reference sequence). The V end was cut by 3 bases, the J end by 5 bases, with 17 bases between. The CDR3 runs to 15 residues. CDR3 coding DNA: TGTGCCAGCAGTTTCACTAGTGGCTCGTCCCACGAGCAGTACTTC. It specifies CASSFTSGSSHEQYF.

This clonotype has more than one count but fewer than ten. This sequence joins TRBV12-3 or TRBV12-4 and TRBJ2-7; the D gene is possibly TRBD2 (6 bases). Trimming stripped 8 bases from V and 1 base from J, with 12 bases between. The CDR3 runs 13 residues. The CDR3 is CASRSGGSYEQYF. The CDR3 nucleotides read TGTGCCAGCCGATCCGGGGGATCCTACGAGCAGTACTTC.

The chain employs TRBV10-3 and TRBJ2-3; 9 nucleotides match TRBD2. Looked up from germline, CDR1 is ENHRY and CDR2 is SYGVKD. The CDR3 is made up of 16 amino acids. Trimming took 2 bases from V and 5 from J; bases not matched to a gene: 8. The CDR3 nucleotides are TGTGCCATCAGTGAGAATAGCGGGGGCGGTGGAGATACGCAGTATTTT. The encoded protein is CAISENSGGGGDTQYF.